One sample yielded the 19 T cell receptor beta chains listed below, sequenced in a study of blood T cell repertoires in COVID-19. TCRdb's table, derived via immunoSEQ multiplex PCR, lists solely in-frame clones and lacks some. The table records 53,000 or so clones, 85% to 95% of them present only once. The sample comprised peripheral blood. These receptors were obtained from a human donor in a cohort sampled during active COVID-19.

This clone was observed a few times. The genes are TRBV7-9 and TRBJ2-2; the D gene is possibly TRBD1 (5 bases). This CDR3 region has 16 residues. CDR1 and CDR2 (germline): SEHNR, FQNEAQ (reference sequence). With 1 base removed from V and 3 bases from J, the gap between germline ends came to 12 bases. CDR3 nucleotides: TGTGCCAGCAGCTTAGGACAGATCCCTTACACCGGGGAGCTGTTTTTT. Translation gives CASSLGQIPYTGELFF.

J is TRBJ2-2 and V is TRBV5-4; 7 bases are shared with TRBD1. The CDR3 contains 14 residues. With V trimmed by 0 bases and J by 7 bases, 3 bases remained unmatched. CDR1 SGHNT and CDR2 YYREEE come from the germline V gene (reference sequence). Here the CDR3 reads CASSLGQGDGELFF. CDR3 in DNA: TGTGCCAGCAGCTTGGGACAGGGCGACGGGGAGCTGTTTTTT.

The genes are TRBV28 and TRBJ1-5; D perhaps matches TRBD1 (5 bases). The V gene lost 8 bases and the J gene lost 4 bases, with 12 bases spanning the gap. Germline loops: CDR1 MDHEN, CDR2 SYDVKM. This CDR3 has 13 residues. CDR3 region: CASVTGGNQPQHF. DNA for the CDR3: TGTGCCAGCGTTACTGGGGGGAATCAGCCCCAGCATTTT. The full variable domain, with the rest looked up from reference TRBV28 and TRBJ1-5, is DVKVTQSSRYLVKRTGEKVFLECVQDMDHENMFWYRQDPGLGLRLIYFSYDVKMKEKGDIPEGYSVSREKKERFSLILESASTNQTSMYLCASVTGGNQPQHFGDGTRLSIL.

This clone was recorded once. This chain connects TRBV4-1 to TRBJ1-1, with D perhaps TRBD1 (6 bases). The length of the CDR3 is 12 residues. Germline V gene data show CDR1 as MGHRA and CDR2 as YSYEKL. V was shortened by 3 bases and J by 7 bases, with 9 bases between the two germline ends. CDR3 loop: CASSHLTGEAFF. The CDR3 nucleotides read TGCGCCAGCAGCCACTTGACAGGTGAAGCTTTCTTT.

The V and J genes are TRBV5-4 and TRBJ2-3, with D perhaps matching TRBD2 (6 bases). The V gene's germline CDR1 is SGHNT and CDR2 YYREEE (reference sequence). With 2 bases removed from V and 0 bases from J, the gap between germline ends came to 10 bases. The CDR3 length is 15 residues. CDR3: CASSFVRGSTDTQYF. The CDR3 DNA follows: TGTGCCAGCAGCTTCGTGCGGGGTAGCACAGATACGCAGTATTTT.

The rearrangement joins TRBV9 to TRBJ1-3; tentative D call: TRBD1 (5 bases). The V end was cut by 5 bases, the J end by 1 base, with 13 bases between. This CDR3 has 15 amino acids. Germline V gene lookup returns CDR1 SGDLS and CDR2 YYNGEE. CDR3 sequence reads: CASSFDQGSGNTIYF. CDR3 nucleotide sequence: TGTGCCAGCAGTTTTGATCAGGGTTCTGGAAACACCATATATTTT.

This clone was seen just once. The V call is TRBV6-5, the J call TRBJ1-1; no firm D call. CDR1 and CDR2 (germline): MNHEY, SVGAGI. V dropped 4 bases and J dropped 4 bases, with 13 bases sitting between them. CDR3 size: 14 residues. The CDR3 bases are TGTGCCAGCAGTTCCCCCGGGAGACGCACTGAAGCTTTCTTT. This encodes CASSSPGRRTEAFF.

V gene TRBV5-6 combines with J gene TRBJ1-6; no definite D call. This CDR3 has 16 residues. The germline gives CDR1 SGHDT, CDR2 YYEEEE. V was clipped by 0 bases and J by 2 bases, with 9 bases between them. CDR3 nucleotides: TGTGCCAGCAGCTTGGGCAGGTCAACCTATAATTCACCCCTCCACTTT. It encodes CASSLGRSTYNSPLHF.

V is TRBV10-3 and J is TRBJ2-3, with TRBD2 matching over 8 bases. The V segment lost 8 bases and the J segment 3 bases; nucleotides outside the gene matches: 10. CDR3 length: 15 residues. CDR1 is ENHRY and CDR2 is SYGVKD in the germline V gene. In nucleotides, the CDR3 is TGTGCCATCGCCCCGGGGGGGAGGGAGACAGATACGCAGTATTTT. This sequence encodes CAIAPGGRETDTQYF.

This clone was found once. The chain employs TRBV6-5 and TRBJ2-1; perhaps TRBD2 as D (7 bases). CDR3 length: 13 residues. Germline CDR1 MNHEY, CDR2 SVGAGI. Trimming took 4 bases from V and 15 from J, leaving 19 bases between them. This chain's CDR3 is CASSSDSGGSRFF. Written as DNA, the CDR3 is TGTGCCAGCAGTTCAGACTCGGGGGGCTCCCGGTTCTTC.

The chain links TRBV6-6 to TRBJ2-7; tentative D call: TRBD2 (6 bases). The CDR3 runs to 16 residues. V was trimmed by 3 bases and J by 4 bases, leaving 19 bases between them. Germline CDR1 MNHNY, CDR2 SVGAGI (reference sequence). CDR3 region: CASSYGPASGLYEQYF. In DNA, the CDR3 is TGTGCCAGCAGTTATGGCCCCGCGAGCGGGTTATACGAGCAGTACTTC.

Worth noting for this clone: Germline and junction disagree at one end, which may indicate a read error. This chain's CDR3 is CASSEGGEGLYAF. The CDR3, as DNA: TGTGCCAGCAGTGAGGGGGGTGAGGGATTGTACGCCTTC. This chain uses TRBV6-1 with TRBJ1-2; a possible D gene is TRBD1 (5 bases). This CDR3 has 13 residues. Germline V gene data show CDR1 as MNHNS and CDR2 as SASEGT.

V gene TRBV6-4 combines with J gene TRBJ2-2, with a tentative D call TRBD2 (5 bases). This CDR3 is 14 amino acids long. V lost 3 bases and J 1 base, leaving 6 bases between the germline ends. CDR1 is MRHNA and CDR2 is SNTAGT in the germline V gene. The CDR3 loop is CASSDRENTGELFF. CDR3 DNA sequence: TGTGCCAGCAGTGATCGGGAGAACACCGGGGAGCTGTTTTTT.

J is TRBJ2-7 and V is TRBV27; 8 bases fit TRBD1. With 5 bases clipped from V and 3 bases from J, the junction kept 9 bases outside the gene matches. This CDR3 contains 15 residues. The germline gives CDR1 MNHEY, CDR2 SMNVEV (reference sequence). CDR3 sequence: CASSPRGTGVYEQYV. The CDR3, as DNA: TGTGCCAGCAGTCCACGGGGGACAGGAGTCTACGAGCAGTACGTC.

V gene TRBV30 combines with J gene TRBJ1-1, with 7 bases aligning to TRBD1. Germline assignment: CDR1 GTSNPN and CDR2 SVGIG (reference sequence). The length of the CDR3 is 12 residues. V lost 8 bases to trimming and J lost 1 base; unmatched junction nucleotides: 4. The CDR3: CARQGSNTEAFF. CDR3 nucleotide sequence: TGTGCCCGACAGGGTTCGAACACTGAAGCTTTCTTT.

This chain uses TRBV25-1 with TRBJ1-2; D is possibly TRBD1 (5 bases). Per germline, CDR1 MGHDK and CDR2 SYGVNS. V was pared by 3 bases and J by 8 bases, with 22 bases between. This CDR3 is built from 16 residues. The CDR3 is CASSDPTRGSGNGYTF. CDR3 DNA: TGTGCCAGCAGTGATCCTACAAGGGGATCTGGGAACGGCTACACCTTC.

The chain couples TRBV6-1 to TRBJ1-4; D call uncertain. CDR1 and CDR2 (germline): MNHNS, SASEGT. The CDR3 is 17 residues long. Trimming removed 2 bases at V and 0 bases at J, with 13 bases between. The CDR3 nucleotides are TGTGCCAGCAGTGAAACGAGAATCTCTGCAACTAATGAAAAACTGTTTTTT. The encoded protein is CASSETRISATNEKLFF.

This chain connects TRBV9 to TRBJ2-5, with TRBD1 matching 7 bases. This CDR3 region has 14 residues. Germline V lookup: CDR1 SGDLS, CDR2 YYNGEE. The trim removed 0 bases at V and 1 base at J, leaving 0 bases unmatched. CDR3 bases: TGTGCCAGCAGCGTAGGGACAGGCCAAGAGACCCAGTACTTC. This sequence encodes CASSVGTGQETQYF. The full variable domain, with the rest looked up from reference TRBV9 and TRBJ2-5, is DSGVTQTPKHLITATGQRVTLRCSPRSGDLSVYWYQQSLDQGLQFLIQYYNGEERAKGNILERFSAQQFPDLHSELNLSSLELGDSALYFCASSVGTGQETQYFGPGTRLLVL.

The J gene is TRBJ2-3, the V gene TRBV27; no reliable D call. Looked up from germline, CDR1 is MNHEY and CDR2 is SMNVEV (reference sequence). V dropped 4 bases and J dropped 2 bases, with 10 bases sitting between them. The CDR3 has 14 amino acids. For the CDR3, the DNA is TGTGCCAGCAGTTCCGGAGCCACCACAGATACGCAGTATTTT. Amino acid sequence: CASSSGATTDTQYF.